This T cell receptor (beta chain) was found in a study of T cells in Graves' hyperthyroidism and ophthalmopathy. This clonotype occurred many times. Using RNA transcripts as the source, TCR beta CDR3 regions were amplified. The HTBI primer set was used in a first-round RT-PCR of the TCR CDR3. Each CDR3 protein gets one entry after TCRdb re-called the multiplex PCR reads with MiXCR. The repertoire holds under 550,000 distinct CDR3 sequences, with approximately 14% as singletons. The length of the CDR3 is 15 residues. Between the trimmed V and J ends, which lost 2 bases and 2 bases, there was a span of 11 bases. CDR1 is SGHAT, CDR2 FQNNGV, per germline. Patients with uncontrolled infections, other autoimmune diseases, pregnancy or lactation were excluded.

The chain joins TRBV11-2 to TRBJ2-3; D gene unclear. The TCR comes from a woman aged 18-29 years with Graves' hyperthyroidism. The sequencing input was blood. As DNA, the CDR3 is TGTGCCAGCAGCTTAAGTCCCAGAACCACAGATACGCAGTATTTT. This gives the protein CASSLSPRTTDTQYF.